A selection of T cell receptor beta chains follows, all from one sample in a study of response to subunit inactivated influenza vaccine. TCRdb re-called the RT-PCR reads with MiXCR, one entry per CDR3 protein. The sample lists approximately 700,000 distinct CDR3 sequences, about 15% occurring once. Sample: PBMCs from blood, taken approximately 12 days after vaccination. These TCRs come from a man aged 50-59 years who received an inactivated influenza vaccine. Each CDR3 is given without its conserved first and last residue. The order of the fields is V gene, clone size, CDR3 protein. Clone size is not always given. Where it is, it says once, few, many or a class for expanded clones.

v_call: TRBV5-1
clone_size: few
cdr3_aa: ASSSGPGEAQY

v_call: TRBV28
clone_size: -
cdr3_aa: ASSSFPGQSNGYT

v_call: TRBV6-2/TRBV6-3
clone_size: few
cdr3_aa: ATWDAYEQY

v_call: TRBV20-1
clone_size: -
cdr3_aa: SARDLRDIYNEQF

v_call: TRBV20-1
clone_size: -
cdr3_aa: SAAELSGSYSYEQY

v_call: TRBV5-1
clone_size: -
cdr3_aa: ASSLGPTGSGELF

v_call: TRBV4-3
clone_size: many
cdr3_aa: ASSQDVRTDTQY

v_call: TRBV7-2
clone_size: few
cdr3_aa: ASSLETSMRQF

v_call: TRBV6-1
clone_size: -
cdr3_aa: ASKPGLGGFNEQF

v_call: TRBV7-9
clone_size: few
cdr3_aa: ASSPETGGNTIY

v_call: TRBV5-1
clone_size: -
cdr3_aa: ASSLANTAGALETQY

v_call: TRBV20-1
clone_size: many
cdr3_aa: RPQRRTGELF

v_call: TRBV10-3
clone_size: -
cdr3_aa: AISESTDYGYT

v_call: TRBV12-3/TRBV12-4
clone_size: many
cdr3_aa: ASSLTGDSDEQF

v_call: TRBV7-9
clone_size: many
cdr3_aa: ASSFTGYTQY